Following are 27 T cell receptor beta chains from one sample sequenced in a study of esophageal squamous cell carcinoma under preoperative chemotherapy. Time point given: after preoperative PTX-NDP chemotherapy. TCRdb redid the calling of the PCR reads with MiXCR, one entry per CDR3 protein. Altogether about 18,000 distinct CDR3 sequences are present, just over 45% being singletons, with the ten largest covering around 29%. Sampling took place from a patient given preoperative chemotherapy. These receptors were taken from a human donor with esophageal squamous cell carcinoma. The donor label of this sample is uncertain.

The J gene is TRBJ2-1, the V gene TRBV11-2, with TRBD2 identical over 13 bases. The J call may be incorrect, as the DNA end agrees better with TRBJ2-7. CDR1 SGHAT and CDR2 FQNNGV come from the germline V gene. The CDR3 has 21 residues. CDR3: CASSTSRTKLLTSGRSGEQYF. In nucleotides, the CDR3 is TGTGCCAGCAGCACAAGTAGAACAAAACTCCTGACTAGCGGGAGGTCGGGAGAGCAGTACTTC.

Points on this clonotype: This may be a read error, as it is one base from a much larger clone. It is likely a read error, because the conserved phenylalanine at the end of the CDR3 is missing. The chain employs TRBV7-2 and TRBJ2-1; TRBD2 matches at 9 bases. Germline CDR1 and CDR2: SGHTA and FQGNSA. With V trimmed by 0 bases and J by 0 bases, 3 bases remained unmatched. This CDR3 comprises 17 residues. In DNA, the CDR3 is TGTGCCAGCAGCTTAGCGCCAGCGGGAGGCTCCTACAATGAGCAGTTCTGC. Translated: CASSLAPAGGSYNEQFC.

About this clonotype: Since no conserved phenylalanine or tryptophan closes the CDR3, a read error is the likely cause. The limits of the CDR3 on the DNA are not certain, so only TCRdb's listed CDR3 is given. The V gene is TRBV7-2, the J gene TRBJ2-5; no check of the table's D call, TRBD2, against the DNA was made. Counting both end residues, the CDR3 totals 14 amino acids. CDR1 SGHTA and CDR2 FQGNSA come from the germline V gene. The CDR3 loop is CARSRTGGPETRYS.

This clonotype turned up a few times. The chain links TRBV12-3 or TRBV12-4 to TRBJ2-4; D may be TRBD1 (5 bases). The CDR3 sequence is 15 residues long. V was trimmed by 5 bases and J by 6 bases, leaving 17 bases between them. The CDR3 spells CASSPRIVTGNIQYF. The CDR3 nucleotides read TGTGCCAGCAGTCCCAGAATAGTAACAGGAAACATTCAGTACTTC.

V usage is TRBV7-2 and J usage is TRBJ2-3, with 15 bases lining up with TRBD2. CDR1 and CDR2 from the germline V gene are SGHTA and FQGNSA. Trimming at V came to 6 bases and at J to 1 base, leaving 8 bases not matched to a gene. The CDR3 extends over 18 amino acids. The CDR3 sequence is CASRDGLAGGPGTDTQYF. The CDR3 nucleotides read TGTGCCAGCAGGGATGGACTAGCGGGAGGGCCGGGCACAGATACGCAGTATTTT.

This clonotype qualifies as medium-sized. V is TRBV11-3 and J is TRBJ2-3, with D hard to call. This CDR3 has 13 amino acids. Germline V lookup: CDR1 SGHNT, CDR2 YENEEA. Trimming pared 0 bases from V and 3 bases from J, leaving 4 bases between. The CDR3 loop reads CASSLDQTDTQYF. The CDR3 bases are TGTGCCAGCAGCTTAGACCAGACAGATACGCAGTATTTT.

The sample holds many counts of this clonotype. This sequence joins TRBV27 and TRBJ2-1; 8 nucleotides match TRBD1. Near its end, the DNA agrees better with TRBJ2-7, so the J call may be wrong. The V gene's germline CDR1 is MNHEY and CDR2 SMNVEV (reference sequence). There are 14 residues in the CDR3. CDR3 DNA sequence: TGTGCCAGCAGTTGGACAGGGCTCTCCTACGAGCAGTACTTC. Residues: CASSWTGLSYEQYF.

The V and J genes are TRBV12-3 or TRBV12-4 and TRBJ2-3; perhaps D is TRBD1 or TRBD2 (5 bases each). CDR3 size: 16 residues. V gave up 6 bases and J gave up 7 bases, with 23 bases separating them. CDR3 bases: TGTGCCAGCAGGTTCGAGGGGCGGTGGGCCAGAAATACGCAGTATTTT. This sequence encodes CASRFEGRWARNTQYF.

A few counts support this clonotype. V is TRBV6-1 and J is TRBJ2-3, with TRBD1 matching over 7 bases. This CDR3 is 16 amino acids long. Germline values: CDR1 MNHNS, CDR2 SASEGT. Trimming at V came to 2 bases and at J to 8 bases, leaving 13 bases not matched to a gene. The DNA of the CDR3 is TGTGCCAGCAGTGAAAGGACAGGTTCGTCGTCCGGTACGCAGTATTTT. Translated: CASSERTGSSSGTQYF.

In its sample, this clonotype was seen a few times. The chain links TRBV6-1 to TRBJ2-7; 11 positions agree with TRBD2. The length of the CDR3 is 16 residues. Germline CDR1 MNHNS, CDR2 SASEGT. Trimming at V came to 6 bases and at J to 1 base, leaving 8 bases not matched to a gene. In nucleotides, the CDR3 is TGTGCCAGCAGCCTCGGGACTAGCGGAGGTTCCTACGAGCAGTACTTC. Protein product: CASSLGTSGGSYEQYF.

As regards this clonotype: One junction end does not reproduce the germline sequence, and a read error may be involved. The chain joins TRBV12-3 or TRBV12-4 to TRBJ2-4; a possible D gene is TRBD2 (6 bases). CDR3 length equals 16 residues. DNA for the CDR3: TGTGCCAGCAGGTTCGCGGGGCGGTGGGCCAGGAACACGCAGTACTTT. Its translation is CASRFAGRWARNTQYF.

This sequence joins TRBV7-3 and TRBJ2-1, with TRBD2 identical over 10 bases. In germline, CDR1 is SGHTA, CDR2 FQGTGA. Trimming cost V 5 bases and J 4 bases; bases outside gene matches: 5. The CDR3 totals 15 residues. CDR3 nucleotides: TGTGCCAGCAGCAGCGGGAGGGTGGGATACAATGAGCAGTTCTTC. It specifies CASSSGRVGYNEQFF.

The V and J genes are TRBV7-9 and TRBJ2-4; D is possibly TRBD2 (6 bases). Matching the DNA end better, TRBJ2-3 makes the J call doubtful. This CDR3 spans 16 amino acids. Germline CDR1 is SEHNR and CDR2 is FQNEAQ (reference sequence). CDR3 residues: CASSLAGRGGTNMQYF. In DNA form, the CDR3 reads TGTGCCAGCAGCCTCGCGGGGCGGGGAGGCACAAACATGCAGTATTTT.

Judged by abundance, this clonotype is medium-sized. J is TRBJ2-3 and V is TRBV27, with 7 bases lining up with TRBD1. CDR1 is MNHEY, CDR2 SMNVEV, per germline (reference sequence). V was clipped by 10 bases and J by 2 bases; unmatched bases: 6. This CDR3 has 13 amino acids. The DNA for the CDR3 is TGTGCCACCACAGGGACAGCCACAGATACGCAGTATTTT. Amino acids: CATTGTATDTQYF.

This sequence joins TRBV12-3 or TRBV12-4 and TRBJ2-3; the match to TRBD1 covers 8 bases. The CDR3 extends over 15 amino acids. The trim removed 7 bases at V and 4 bases at J, leaving 10 bases unmatched. CDR3 sequence reads: CASTPGAGGSDTQYF. CDR3 sequence (DNA): TGTGCCAGCACCCCGGGTGCAGGGGGCTCAGATACGCAGTATTTT.

This clonotype was counted a few times. This rearrangement joins TRBV11-2 to TRBJ2-3, with 9 positions matching TRBD2. CDR3 length: 17 amino acids. Germline loops: CDR1 SGHAT, CDR2 FQNNGV. J was trimmed by 6 bases and V by 0 bases; bases with no gene match: 10. In DNA, the CDR3 is TGTGCCAGCAGCTTAGACCGGCTAGCGGGGATCTCGGATACGCAGTATTTT. This sequence encodes CASSLDRLAGISDTQYF.

CDR3 sequence reads: CAWLAGVEQFF. CDR3 sequence (DNA): TGTGCCTGGCTAGCGGGAGTTGAGCAGTTCTTC. The rearrangement joins TRBV30 to TRBJ2-1, with 10 bases that match TRBD2. Germline assignment: CDR1 GTSNPN and CDR2 SVGIG (reference sequence). This CDR3 spans 11 amino acids. The ends lost 5 bases at V and 9 bases at J; junction bases unmatched: 1.

This clonotype occurred once. The chain has TRBV11-3 and TRBJ2-1; 11 positions match TRBD2. The tail of the sequence fits TRBJ2-5 better, so the J call may be wrong. This CDR3 contains 14 residues. Looked up from germline, CDR1 is SGHNT and CDR2 is YENEEA. This CDR3 reads CASSPLAGEETQYF. The CDR3 DNA sequence: TGTGCCAGCAGCCCACTAGCGGGAGAGGAGACCCAGTACTTC.

CDR3 DNA sequence: TGTGCCAGCAGCCCGATGGGACGGGTGAGCTCCTACAATGAGCAGTTCTTC. Its protein is CASSPMGRVSSYNEQFF. The chain recombines TRBV14 with TRBJ2-1; TRBD1 or TRBD2 may be the D gene (5 bases each). Trimming pared 4 bases from V and 0 bases from J, leaving 16 bases between. The germline V gene has CDR1 SGHDN and CDR2 FVKESK. This CDR3 has 17 residues.

This chain links TRBV6-8 with TRBJ2-3; D unresolved. This CDR3 contains 11 residues. Per the germline V gene, CDR1 is MNHGY and CDR2 is SAAAGT. The CDR3 loop is CAGSEQETQYF. In DNA, the CDR3 is TGTGCGGGCAGTGAGCAAGAGACGCAGTATTTT.

The chain links TRBV5-4 to TRBJ2-6, with 10 positions matching TRBD2. Trimming cost V 4 bases and J 2 bases; bases outside gene matches: 15. Germline V gene data show CDR1 as SGHNT and CDR2 as YYREEE (reference sequence). This CDR3 has 20 residues. CDR3: CASSGKATSSGSTGANVLTF. Written as DNA, the CDR3 is TGTGCCAGCAGCGGAAAAGCGACTTCTAGCGGGAGTACTGGGGCCAACGTCCTGACTTTC.

With regard to this clonotype: The junction departs from germline at one end; a sequencing error may be responsible. The genes are TRBV7-2 and TRBJ2-5; the D gene is possibly TRBD1 (5 bases). This CDR3 is built from 11 residues. CDR1 and CDR2 from the germline V gene are SGHTA and FQGNSA. In DNA, the CDR3 is TGTGGGGGCCGCGCCCCAGATACGCAGTATTTC. Protein product: CGGRAPDTQYF.

This clonotype has a single count. The chain carries TRBV7-2 and TRBJ2-5; the D gene is possibly TRBD1 (6 bases). The CDR3 runs to 14 residues. Trimming shortened V by 5 bases and J by 5 bases, and 15 bases separated the two germline ends. Germline CDR1 SGHTA, CDR2 FQGNSA. CDR3 sequence: CASSPQGVRETQYF. The CDR3 DNA reads as TGTGCCAGCAGCCCACAGGGAGTTAGGGAGACCCAGTACTTC.

This clonotype was seen at least ten times. This rearrangement joins TRBV11-3 to TRBJ2-5; TRBD1 matches at 10 bases. V was pared by 3 bases and J by 1 base, with 11 bases of the junction left unmatched. CDR1 is SGHNT, CDR2 YENEEA, per germline. The CDR3 contains 18 residues. CDR3 loop: CASSLGERQGARQETQYF. As DNA, the CDR3 is TGTGCCAGCAGCTTGGGGGAAAGACAGGGGGCGCGCCAAGAGACCCAGTACTTC.

Comments on this clonotype: A read error is possible here, since a much larger clone lies one base away. The J gene is TRBJ2-7, the V gene TRBV12-3 or TRBV12-4; 12 nucleotides align to TRBD2. The end of the DNA is better explained by TRBJ2-1, so the J call may be wrong. CDR3 size: 15 residues. The chain's CDR3 is CASLASGGGDNEQFF. The CDR3 coding sequence is TGTGCCTCCCTTGCTAGCGGGGGGGGGGACAATGAGCAGTTCTTC.

In this sample, this clonotype turned up many times. This chain connects TRBV5-4 to TRBJ2-1; tentative D call: TRBD1 (6 bases). Germline CDR1 reads SGHNT; CDR2 reads YYREEE (reference sequence). V lost 4 bases and J lost 9, with 20 bases in between. CDR3 length: 15 amino acids. This CDR3 reads CASSPGLRGRGEQFF. The CDR3 region has the DNA TGTGCCAGCAGCCCTGGACTCAGGGGAAGGGGTGAGCAGTTCTTC.

The V call is TRBV12-3 or TRBV12-4, the J call TRBJ2-5; 7 nucleotides agree with TRBD2. This CDR3 comprises 14 residues. After removal of 4 bases from V and 3 bases from J, the junction contained 5 bases not matched to a gene. In DNA, the CDR3 is TGTGCCAGCAGTTCCCTAGCGGAGGAAGAGACCCAGTACTTC. Its protein product is CASSSLAEEETQYF.